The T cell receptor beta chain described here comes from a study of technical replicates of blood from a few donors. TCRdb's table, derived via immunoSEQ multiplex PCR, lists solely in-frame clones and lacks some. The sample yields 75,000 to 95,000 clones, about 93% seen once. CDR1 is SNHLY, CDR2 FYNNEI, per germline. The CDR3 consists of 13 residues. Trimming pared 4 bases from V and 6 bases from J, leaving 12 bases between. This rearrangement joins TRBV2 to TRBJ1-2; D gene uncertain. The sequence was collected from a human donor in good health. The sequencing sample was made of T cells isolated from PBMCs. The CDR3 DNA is TGTGCCAGCAGTGGACTGCGGAAAGATGGCTACACCTTC. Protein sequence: CASSGLRKDGYTF.